This T cell receptor beta chain was retrieved from a study of blood T cells in healthy people across ages (dated by TCRdb to about 2015). Some background on the complete study: In model experiments, roughly one uniquely barcoded TCR beta cDNA molecule per two T cells was captured by template switching. To track age-related changes in TCR beta repertoire diversity, the study relied on deep sequencing normalized with unique cDNA molecular identifiers. Donors were grouped into four age groups: young (average 16 years), middle-aged (roughly 40), aged (about 60) and long-lived (roughly 80). To avoid experimental bias, donors of different ages were distributed randomly across sequencing lanes. For two donors (one aged 18 to 30 and one aged 80 or older), the study analyzed two additional independent replicas of 1 million unique cDNA reads from the same blood draw. The full study reports these points: The percentage of naive T cells measured by flow cytometry correlated strongly with observed TCR beta diversity. As age increased, observed TCR beta diversity per million T cells dropped in a roughly linear way, and a significant reduction was already evident by age 40. Since profiling was done on bulk unsorted PBMCs, naive and antigen-experienced compartments could not be conclusively compared. Because donor CMV infection status was unknown, age-related changes in expanded clonotypes were potentially confounded. Compared with the aged group, the long-lived group had more naive CD4+ T cells, fewer expanded clones and increased TCR diversity, a pattern suggesting age selection. Estimates of total diversity based on one million sequenced T cells were considered lower bounds and underestimates.

V is clipped by 4 bases and J by 4 bases, and the sequence between their germline boundaries is 19 bases long. The CDR3 runs 16 residues from the cysteine to the phenylalanine. The retained sequence is limited to the CDR3, 48 bases, with the frame set at the first base. CDR1 SGHRS and CDR2 YFSETQ were looked up in the germline V gene. The roughly 42 donors, aged about 6 to 95 years, were systemically healthy Caucasian individuals from Russia. Each donor gave approximately 9.3 milliliters of peripheral blood, collected into EDTA-treated Vacutainer tubes. Ficoll-Paque density-gradient centrifugation was used to isolate PBMCs, with at least 6.5 million obtained per sample. Total RNA was extracted from PBMCs with Trizol reagent, with at least 5 micrograms obtained per sample. For every donor, flow cytometry on a PBMC aliquot measured the percentage of naive CD45RAhigh/CD27high T cells. This clonotype was picked up a small number of times. The antigen this receptor binds is unknown. Base qualities are not recorded, but no much larger clone differs from it by a single base.

The library was made by 5' RACE. Reads for this sample came from an Illumina HiSeq 2500. The second PCR ran for roughly 7 to 11 cycles and used a J-beta primer mix along with a sample-barcoded 5' primer. A template-switch 5' adaptor carrying 12 random nucleotides introduced a unique molecular identifier onto each TCR beta cDNA molecule. Each sample yielded at least 2.5 million CDR3-containing paired-end reads. First-strand cDNA synthesis was performed from all RNA using the Mint cDNA synthesis kit, with priming by a TRBC-specific oligonucleotide. All cDNA was treated with uracil-DNA glycosylase and then went through a first 18-cycle PCR with the universal primers M1SS and BC2_uni_R. The original methods were these. For normalization, 1 million high-quality reads, each with a distinct molecular identifier, were randomly selected from each sample. Instead of being binned into consensus sequences, reads that shared molecular identifiers were thrown out. MiTCR, with a Q25 quality threshold and the strictest error-elimination algorithm, was used for CDR3 identification, clonotype clustering and error correction. A nonparametric unseen species model with Euler transformation was used to estimate lower-bound total TCR beta diversity. The public sequencing data were trimmed at Q25 with fastp and processed into clonotypes with MiXCR by TCRdb, which kept only in-frame beta chains. Every CDR3 protein is listed once, alongside the most common genes and DNA of its rows. These V and J calls rely on TCRdb rather than the paper's analysis. This sample comprises 650,000 to 1,000,000 distinct CDR3 sequences, about 37% of them detected only once. 10% to 15% of the sample is held by the ten biggest clonotypes.

Material: blood. This receptor was taken from a young man in good health. This sequence uses TRBV5-1 and TRBJ2-3; possibly the D gene is TRBD2, per 6 matching bases. At the DNA level, the sequence is TGCGCCAGCAGCCCCCGGGACGGGGGAGGCCCAGATACGCAGTATTTT. Translated, this gives CASSPRDGGGPDTQYF.